A single sample is the source of the 28 T cell receptor beta chains below, sequenced in a study of T cell changes during pregnancy in multiple sclerosis. The data were produced by immunoSEQ multiplex PCR, yet TCRdb's version contains in-frame clones alone and is incomplete. The repertoire holds 12,000 to 15,000 clones, with about 92% as singletons. Sequenced here: peripheral blood, sampled in the second trimester of pregnancy. Every receptor here comes from a female donor in good health, enrolled as a control in a pregnancy study.

The rearrangement uses TRBV6-5 and TRBJ2-1; 9 bases agree with TRBD1. J lost 9 bases, V lost 7 bases, and 13 bases had no gene match. Germline lookup yields CDR1 MNHEY and CDR2 SVGAGI. The CDR3 has 15 amino acids. The CDR3 DNA reads as TGTGCCAGCACTCCCCCGGGACAGGGCTTTACTGAGCAGTTCTTC. This sequence encodes CASTPPGQGFTEQFF.

The gene calls are TRBV5-5 and TRBJ1-4, with 8 bases fitting TRBD1. Unmatched junction bases numbered 3, after V lost 4 bases and J lost 4 bases. The germline CDR1 and CDR2 sequences are SGHKS and YYEKEE (reference sequence). The CDR3 covers 14 residues. CDR3 sequence reads: CASSPGQVNEKLFF. In nucleotides, the CDR3 is TGTGCCAGCAGCCCGGGACAGGTTAATGAAAAACTGTTTTTT.

As DNA, the CDR3 is TGTGCCAGCAGTGAATGGTGGGGCGATGAGCAGTTCTTC. It translates to CASSEWWGDEQFF. This rearrangement joins TRBV6-1 to TRBJ2-1; D perhaps matches TRBD1 (5 bases). This CDR3 contains 13 residues. The germline CDR1 and CDR2 sequences are MNHNS and SASEGT. Trimming took 2 bases from V and 8 from J, leaving 10 bases between them.

The CDR3 protein is CASSLDRPGGINEQFF. The CDR3, as DNA: TGTGCCAGCAGCTTAGATAGGCCGGGAGGGATCAATGAGCAGTTCTTC. The rearrangement uses TRBV11-3 and TRBJ2-1, with TRBD2 matching 8 bases. The V gene's germline CDR1 is SGHNT and CDR2 YENEEA. V shed 0 bases, J shed 6 bases, and the junction held 7 bases outside the gene matches. The CDR3 spans 16 residues.

Here the CDR3 DNA reads TGTGCCAGTGAACATTTAGCGGGAGGGAACAATGAGCAGTTCTTC. Residues: CASEHLAGGNNEQFF. The chain uses TRBV19 and TRBJ2-1; 11 nucleotides agree with TRBD2. The trim removed 8 bases at V and 5 bases at J, leaving 8 bases unmatched. This CDR3 contains 15 residues. The germline CDR1 and CDR2 sequences are LNHDA and SQIVND (reference sequence).

V and J are TRBV12-5 and TRBJ2-2; 7 positions agree with TRBD1. Germline CDR1 LGHNT, CDR2 FRNRAP. The CDR3 has 15 residues. V was pared by 5 bases and J by 8 bases, with 11 bases of the junction left unmatched. The CDR3 loop is CASGHRGLGLGELFF. CDR3 sequence (DNA): TGTGCTAGTGGTCACAGGGGTTTAGGTTTAGGGGAGCTGTTTTTT.

V usage is TRBV6-1 and J usage is TRBJ2-3, with a possible D match to TRBD2 (5 bases). V was cut by 5 bases and J by 6 bases, with 18 bases left in between. The CDR3 totals 15 residues. Germline CDR1 and CDR2: MNHNS and SASEGT. The CDR3 here is CASSFEGPRADTQYF. The CDR3 DNA reads as TGTGCCAGCAGTTTTGAGGGCCCCCGAGCGGATACGCAGTATTTT.

The rearrangement links TRBV7-3 to TRBJ2-5; 13 positions agree with TRBD2. CDR3 size: 15 residues. The J segment lost 4 bases and the V segment lost 8 bases, leaving 7 bases of the junction unmatched. Germline V gene lookup returns CDR1 SGHTA and CDR2 FQGTGA. The chain's CDR3 is CASGLAGAGGETQYF. The CDR3 bases are TGTGCCAGCGGACTAGCGGGAGCCGGGGGAGAGACCCAGTACTTC.

CDR3 in DNA: TGCGCCAGCAGAGACAGTCACAATGAAAAACTGTTTTTT. This encodes CASRDSHNEKLFF. V usage is TRBV10-2 and J usage is TRBJ1-4, with D possibly TRBD1 on 5 matching bases. The CDR3 extends over 13 amino acids. Germline V lookup: CDR1 WSHSY, CDR2 SAAADI. V shed 6 bases and J shed 5 bases, with 10 bases lying between them.

This clone was seen only a few times. The chain recombines TRBV7-9 with TRBJ1-1; D is perhaps TRBD1 (5 bases). The CDR3 runs to 13 residues. The ends were cut back, 4 bases at V and 7 bases at J, with 13 bases in the middle. The V gene's germline CDR1 is SEHNR and CDR2 FQNEAQ (reference sequence). The CDR3 DNA sequence: TGTGCCAGCAGCTCCCTGGGGCAGGGTGAAGCTTTCTTT. Protein sequence: CASSSLGQGEAFF.

The V and J genes are TRBV11-3 and TRBJ2-2, with D unresolved. The CDR3 runs 16 residues. Trimming removed 5 bases from V and 0 bases from J, with 13 bases in between. Germline CDR1 and CDR2: SGHNT and YENEEA. As DNA, the CDR3 is TGTGCCAGCAGCCACATACCCCGGGCGAACACCGGGGAGCTGTTTTTT. Translation gives CASSHIPRANTGELFF.

This clone was observed once. The genes are TRBV9 and TRBJ1-2; D may be TRBD1 (5 bases). Germline-derived CDR1 and CDR2 are SGDLS and YYNGEE. CDR3 size: 13 residues. The V gene lost 0 bases and the J gene lost 8 bases, with 11 bases spanning the gap. The CDR3 nucleotides are TGTGCCAGCAGCGTAGTAGGGGATGGCGGCTACACCTTC. Translation: CASSVVGDGGYTF.

The J gene is TRBJ2-7, the V gene TRBV2; 11 nucleotides match TRBD1. The germline V gene has CDR1 SNHLY and CDR2 FYNNEI. The CDR3 is made up of 14 amino acids. With 4 bases clipped from V and 4 bases from J, the junction kept 3 bases outside the gene matches. CDR3 DNA sequence: TGTGCCAGCAGTGTCGGACAGGGGGCATACGAGCAGTACTTC. It is translated as CASSVGQGAYEQYF. Based on the CDR3 plus reference TRBV2 and TRBJ2-7, the full variable domain is EPEVTQTPSHQVTQMGQEVILRCVPISNHLYFYWYRQILGQKVEFLVSFYNNEISEKSEIFDDQFSVERPDGSNFTLKIRSTKLEDSAMYFCASSVGQGAYEQYFGPGTRLTVT.

The chain links TRBV6-5 to TRBJ1-2; D unresolved. V dropped 2 bases and J dropped 2 bases, with 9 bases sitting between them. This CDR3 spans 14 amino acids. CDR1 MNHEY and CDR2 SVGAGI come from the germline V gene. The CDR3 DNA sequence: TGTGCCAGCAGTTACGGGAGCGGAAACTATGGCTACACCTTC. Protein: CASSYGSGNYGYTF.

This rearrangement joins TRBV28 to TRBJ1-4; 7 bases agree with TRBD1. In germline, CDR1 is MDHEN, CDR2 SYDVKM. CDR3 length: 13 amino acids. V was pared by 10 bases and J by 6 bases, with 8 bases of the junction left unmatched. The CDR3 loop reads CATAGTAYEKLFF. In nucleotides, the CDR3 is TGTGCCACCGCCGGGACAGCCTATGAAAAACTGTTTTTT.

In its sample, this clone was seen once. The rearrangement uses TRBV7-2 and TRBJ1-5, with 10 positions matching TRBD1. Losses at the gene ends were 7 bases for V and 1 base for J; bases not matched to a gene: 7. Germline V lookup: CDR1 SGHTA, CDR2 FQGNSA. The CDR3 contains 16 residues. For the CDR3, the DNA is TGTGCCAGCAACCCGGGACAGGGGTTGAGCAATCAGCCCCAGCATTTT. It encodes CASNPGQGLSNQPQHF.

This clone came up once. One junction end disagrees with the germline gene, perhaps due to a read error. CDR3 bases: TGTGCTAGCAGCTCCAGTTTTGGTAGCGGGGCGGGTAATGAGCAGTTCTTC. Protein product: CASSSSFGSGAGNEQFF. J is TRBJ2-1 and V is TRBV7-7; the match to TRBD2 covers 8 bases. CDR1 and CDR2 (germline): SSHAT, FNYEAQ (reference sequence). This CDR3 spans 17 amino acids.

J is TRBJ2-2 and V is TRBV5-5, with a weak D call TRBD2 (6 bases). This CDR3 is 17 amino acids long. The V and J ends lost 0 bases and 5 bases respectively, with 17 bases between them. Germline CDR1 is SGHKS and CDR2 is YYEKEE (reference sequence). The CDR3 reads CASSLGGSGVVTGELFF. The CDR3 nucleotides are TGTGCCAGCAGCTTGGGAGGGTCGGGAGTTGTGACCGGGGAGCTGTTTTTT.

J is TRBJ1-4 and V is TRBV28; TRBD1 matches 7 bases. Unmatched junction bases numbered 11, after V lost 6 bases and J lost 10 bases. The CDR3 runs 14 residues. Germline assignment: CDR1 MDHEN and CDR2 SYDVKM. This chain's CDR3 is CASRLGTVWGKLFF. DNA of the CDR3: TGTGCCAGCAGACTTGGGACAGTCTGGGGAAAACTGTTTTTT.

The V gene is TRBV18, the J gene TRBJ2-2, with no clear D. Trimming removed 2 bases from V and 5 bases from J, with 3 bases in between. Germline V gene sequence: CDR1 KGHSH, CDR2 LQKENI. This CDR3 region has 12 residues. The CDR3 protein is CASSPVTGELFF. The CDR3 DNA reads as TGTGCCAGCTCACCAGTAACCGGGGAGCTGTTTTTT.

The chain links TRBV7-9 to TRBJ2-1; 10 positions match TRBD2. The trim removed 7 bases at V and 6 bases at J, leaving 9 bases unmatched. CDR1 and CDR2 (germline): SEHNR, FQNEAQ (reference sequence). The CDR3 runs to 15 residues. DNA for the CDR3: TGTGCCAGCACCCAAAGCGGGGGGGCGATCAATGAGCAGTTCTTC. Translated, it gives CASTQSGGAINEQFF.

CDR3 DNA sequence: TGTGCCAGCAGCCTACTATCGAACACTGAAGCTTTCTTT. Its translation: CASSLLSNTEAFF. The chain uses TRBV11-2 and TRBJ1-1; D is unclear. From germline, CDR1 is SGHAT and CDR2 FQNNGV. Between the trimmed V and J ends, which lost 5 bases and 1 base, there was a span of 8 bases. The CDR3 has 13 residues.

The chain has TRBV7-9 and TRBJ1-2; D is unresolved. V was trimmed by 6 bases and J by 4 bases, leaving 9 bases between them. The CDR3 contains 12 residues. From germline, CDR1 is SEHNR and CDR2 FQNEAQ (reference sequence). Written as DNA, the CDR3 is TGTGCCAGCAGTCCAGCGGCCTATGGCTACACCTTC. Translation gives CASSPAAYGYTF.

This chain connects TRBV7-3 to TRBJ2-1, with 11 positions matching TRBD2. The CDR3 is made up of 18 amino acids. Per the germline V gene, CDR1 is SGHTA and CDR2 is FQGTGA. V shed 1 base and J 10 bases; nucleotides not matched to a gene: 15. As DNA, the CDR3 is TGTGCCAGCAGCTTAAAGGGGCTGACTAGCGGGGTAACCCGCGAGCAGTTCTTC. This codes for CASSLKGLTSGVTREQFF.

The chain carries TRBV19 and TRBJ1-2; 11 nucleotides agree with TRBD1. Germline V CDR1 and CDR2: LNHDA, SQIVND (reference sequence). The trim removed 7 bases at V and 6 bases at J, leaving 16 bases unmatched. This CDR3 spans 17 amino acids. This CDR3 reads CASTPDRGRWGENGYTF. DNA for the CDR3: TGTGCCAGTACCCCGGACAGGGGGCGCTGGGGTGAAAATGGCTACACCTTC. The full variable domain, with the rest looked up from reference TRBV19 and TRBJ1-2, is DGGITQSPKYLFRKEGQNVTLSCEQNLNHDAMYWYRQDPGQGLRLIYYSQIVNDFQKGDIAEGYSVSREKKESFPLTVTSAQKNPTAFYLCASTPDRGRWGENGYTFGSGTRLTVV.

This chain uses TRBV5-4 with TRBJ2-7; D is possibly TRBD1 (6 bases). V gave up 4 bases and J gave up 2 bases, with 13 bases separating them. The CDR3 covers 14 residues. Per the germline V gene, CDR1 is SGHNT and CDR2 is YYREEE (reference sequence). In DNA form, the CDR3 reads TGTGCCAGCAGCCTACAGGGCGCTACCTACGAGCAGTACTTC. Protein sequence: CASSLQGATYEQYF.

The chain couples TRBV9 to TRBJ1-1; D is perhaps TRBD1 (5 bases). Trimming left V 1 base short and J 1 base short, with 14 bases between. The CDR3 covers 16 residues. The V gene's germline CDR1 is SGDLS and CDR2 YYNGEE. CDR3 DNA: TGTGCCAGCAGCGTATCTCCCGACAGCCAGAACACTGAAGCTTTCTTT. Translation: CASSVSPDSQNTEAFF.

This clone was observed a single time. The V call is TRBV5-1, the J call TRBJ2-7, with a possible D match to TRBD1 (6 bases). The ends were cut back, 6 bases at V and 0 bases at J, with 10 bases in the middle. In germline, CDR1 is SGHRS, CDR2 YFSETQ. This CDR3 contains 13 residues. CDR3 residues: CASTQGYSYEQYF. The CDR3 coding sequence is TGCGCCAGCACACAGGGATACTCCTACGAGCAGTACTTC.